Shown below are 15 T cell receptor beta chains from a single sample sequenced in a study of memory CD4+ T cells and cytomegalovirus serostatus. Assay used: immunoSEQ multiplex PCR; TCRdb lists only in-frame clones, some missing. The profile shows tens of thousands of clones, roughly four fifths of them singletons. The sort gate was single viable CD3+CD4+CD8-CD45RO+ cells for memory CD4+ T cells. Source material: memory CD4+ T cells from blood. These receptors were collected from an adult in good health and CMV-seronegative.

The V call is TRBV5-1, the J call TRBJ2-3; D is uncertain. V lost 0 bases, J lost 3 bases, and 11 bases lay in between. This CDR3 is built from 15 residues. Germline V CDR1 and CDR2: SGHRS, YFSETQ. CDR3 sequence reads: CASSLAAATTDTQYF. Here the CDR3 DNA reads TGCGCCAGCAGCTTGGCGGCGGCGACGACAGATACGCAGTATTTT.

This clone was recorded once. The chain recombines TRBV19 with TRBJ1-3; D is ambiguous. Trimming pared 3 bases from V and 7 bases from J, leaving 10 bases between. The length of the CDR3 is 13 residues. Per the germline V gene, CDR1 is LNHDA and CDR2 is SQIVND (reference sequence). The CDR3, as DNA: TGTGCCAGTAGTATTGGCGCCGGGAACACCATATATTTT. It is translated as CASSIGAGNTIYF.

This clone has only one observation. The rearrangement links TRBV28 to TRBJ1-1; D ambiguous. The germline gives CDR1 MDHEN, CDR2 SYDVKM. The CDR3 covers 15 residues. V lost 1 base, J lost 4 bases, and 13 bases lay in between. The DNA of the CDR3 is TGTGCCAGCAGTTTATTCCCCGGTGGGCTCACTGAAGCTTTCTTT. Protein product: CASSLFPGGLTEAFF.

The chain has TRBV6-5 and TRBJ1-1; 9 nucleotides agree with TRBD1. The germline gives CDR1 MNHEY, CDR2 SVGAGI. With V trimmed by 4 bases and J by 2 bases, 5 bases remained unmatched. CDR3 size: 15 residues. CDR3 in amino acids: CASSFSTGGNTEAFF. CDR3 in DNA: TGTGCCAGCAGTTTTTCGACAGGGGGAAACACTGAAGCTTTCTTT.

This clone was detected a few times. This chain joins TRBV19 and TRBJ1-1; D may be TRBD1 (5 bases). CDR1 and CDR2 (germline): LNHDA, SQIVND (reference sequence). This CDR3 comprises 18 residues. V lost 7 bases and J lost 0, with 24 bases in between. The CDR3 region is CASTQRRGRDVLNTEAFF. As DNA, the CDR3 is TGTGCCAGTACTCAAAGGAGGGGCAGGGACGTTTTGAACACTGAAGCTTTCTTT.

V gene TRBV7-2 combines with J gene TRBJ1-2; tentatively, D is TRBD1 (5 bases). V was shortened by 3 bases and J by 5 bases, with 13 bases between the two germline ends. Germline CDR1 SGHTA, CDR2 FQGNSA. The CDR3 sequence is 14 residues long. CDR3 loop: CASSFSPTGYGYTF. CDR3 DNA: TGTGCCAGCAGCTTTAGCCCCACAGGATATGGCTACACCTTC.

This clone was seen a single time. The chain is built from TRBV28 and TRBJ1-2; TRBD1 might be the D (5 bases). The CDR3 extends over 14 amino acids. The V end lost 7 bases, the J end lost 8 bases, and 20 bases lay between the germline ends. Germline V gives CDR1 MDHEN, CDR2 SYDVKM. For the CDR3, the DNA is TGTGCCAGCACCAACCCGGGACGGCGCGTCGGCTACACCTTC. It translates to CASTNPGRRVGYTF.

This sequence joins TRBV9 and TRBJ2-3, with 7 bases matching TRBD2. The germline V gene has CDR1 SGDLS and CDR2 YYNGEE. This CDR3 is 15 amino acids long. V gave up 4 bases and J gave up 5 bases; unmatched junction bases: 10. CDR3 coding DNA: TGTGCCAGCAGCTCAGCGGGGACGGGGGAAGATACGCAGTATTTT. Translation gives CASSSAGTGEDTQYF.

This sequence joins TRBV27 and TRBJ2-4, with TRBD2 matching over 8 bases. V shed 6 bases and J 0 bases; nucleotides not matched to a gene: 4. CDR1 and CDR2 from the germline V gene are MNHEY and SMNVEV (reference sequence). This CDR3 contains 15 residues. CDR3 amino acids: CASRDSGVAKNIQYF. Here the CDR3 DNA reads TGTGCCAGCAGGGATAGCGGGGTAGCCAAAAACATTCAGTACTTC.

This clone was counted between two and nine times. The chain's CDR3 is CASSTGTGSYEQYF. The CDR3 nucleotides are TGTGCCAGCAGCACCGGGACAGGGTCTTACGAGCAGTACTTC. This chain links TRBV28 with TRBJ2-7, with 9 bases fitting TRBD1. V was pared by 6 bases and J by 4 bases, with 7 bases of the junction left unmatched. CDR1 and CDR2 from the germline V gene are MDHEN and SYDVKM. This CDR3 region has 14 residues.

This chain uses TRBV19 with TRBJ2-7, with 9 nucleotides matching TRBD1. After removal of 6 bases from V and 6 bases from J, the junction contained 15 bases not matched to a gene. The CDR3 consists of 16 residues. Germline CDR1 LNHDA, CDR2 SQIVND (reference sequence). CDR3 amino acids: CASSRDTGGALPEQYF. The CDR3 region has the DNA TGTGCCAGTAGCAGAGATACAGGGGGCGCATTGCCCGAGCAGTACTTC.

CDR3 nucleotide sequence: TGCAGCGTCACAGAGGGGGTTGGGAGATCCTACGAGCAGTACTTC. It is translated as CSVTEGVGRSYEQYF. The genes are TRBV29-1 and TRBJ2-7, with D possibly matching TRBD1 (6 bases). The V end lost 6 bases, the J end lost 1 base, and 19 bases lay between the germline ends. CDR1 is SQVTM and CDR2 is ANQGSEA in the germline V gene. This CDR3 has 15 amino acids.

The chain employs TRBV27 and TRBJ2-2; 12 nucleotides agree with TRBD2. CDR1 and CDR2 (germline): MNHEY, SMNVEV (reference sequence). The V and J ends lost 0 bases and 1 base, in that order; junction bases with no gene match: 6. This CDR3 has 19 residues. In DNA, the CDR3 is TGTGCCAGCAGTTTATCTTTACTAGCGGGGGGAATGAACACCGGGGAGCTGTTTTTT. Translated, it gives CASSLSLLAGGMNTGELFF.

The CDR3 sequence is CASQNRVGNTEAFF. The CDR3 DNA is TGTGCCTCGCAAAACAGGGTAGGAAACACTGAAGCTTTCTTT. The chain carries TRBV30 and TRBJ1-1, with D perhaps matching TRBD1 (6 bases). This CDR3 is built from 14 residues. Per germline, CDR1 GTSNPN and CDR2 SVGIG (reference sequence). V was trimmed by 7 bases and J by 2 bases, leaving 17 bases between them.

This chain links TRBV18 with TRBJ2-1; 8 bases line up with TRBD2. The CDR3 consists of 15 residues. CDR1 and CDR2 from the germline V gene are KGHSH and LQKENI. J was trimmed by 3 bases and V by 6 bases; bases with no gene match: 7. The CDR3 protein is CASSPAGVIYNEQFF. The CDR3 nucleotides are TGTGCCAGCTCTCCAGCGGGGGTTATCTACAATGAGCAGTTCTTC.